The entry below describes one TCR beta chain. Its specific antigen is unknown. No much larger clonotype is one base removed from it; base qualities were not supplied. The sample originates from a study of lymphopenia after photon versus proton radiotherapy (dated by TCRdb to between 2019 and 2020). Regarding the research as a whole: The immunological effects of photon versus proton radiation therapy were compared in patients with gastrointestinal tumors who developed high-grade lymphopenia. The goal of the study was to describe how the two radiation modalities differ in their effects on the immune system. The 20 or so patients in the cohort had gastrointestinal tumors, were treated with either photon or proton therapy, and subsequently developed lymphopenia. Broader findings and caveats from the paper: The survival association was assessed only in patients who died, and the authors presented better survival with proton therapy as a possibility rather than a demonstrated result. Relative stability during treatment was observed in proton-treated patients, whereas loss of naive T cells and TCR diversity and gain of effector/memory populations were observed in photon-treated patients. Across the cohort, a larger post-nadir drop in TCR diversity was inversely correlated with overall survival time among patients who died. Once the lymphocyte count had reached its nadir, the repertoires of photon-treated patients showed oligoclonal expansion, particularly of CD8+ Temra cells, and this expansion drove the decline in diversity.

Trimming removed 2 bases from V and 8 bases from J, leaving 13 bases between the germline ends. Reading from cysteine to phenylalanine, the CDR3 counts 14 amino acids. Only the CDR3 portion is preserved as DNA: 42 bases, with reading frame beginning at the first base. According to the germline V gene (reference sequence), CDR1 reads MNHEY and CDR2 reads SMNVEV. Library preparation was by the immunoSEQ multiplex PCR assay. T cell repertoires were profiled by deep sequencing of rearranged TCR beta loci, alongside multiparametric flow cytometry. This is the immuneACCESS table as TCRdb keeps it, with only in-frame sequences that have V and J called. A part of the clones is gone; compared with another copy, unresolved V genes explain less than half, and the rest is unexplained. This sample gives 150,000 to 200,000 clones in total; 80% to 90% of them show up just once. Approximately 4.8% of the sample is taken by the ten largest.

The origin of this receptor is a man aged 50 to 60 with gastric cancer. The sequencing used peripheral blood, collected from a patient treated with photon-based radiotherapy. The V gene is TRBV27 and the J gene is TRBJ2-1, with no confident D gene call. The CDR3 is CASSLTGQHHEQFF. The sequenced DNA: TGTGCCAGCAGTTTAACCGGCCAGCACCATGAGCAGTTCTTC.